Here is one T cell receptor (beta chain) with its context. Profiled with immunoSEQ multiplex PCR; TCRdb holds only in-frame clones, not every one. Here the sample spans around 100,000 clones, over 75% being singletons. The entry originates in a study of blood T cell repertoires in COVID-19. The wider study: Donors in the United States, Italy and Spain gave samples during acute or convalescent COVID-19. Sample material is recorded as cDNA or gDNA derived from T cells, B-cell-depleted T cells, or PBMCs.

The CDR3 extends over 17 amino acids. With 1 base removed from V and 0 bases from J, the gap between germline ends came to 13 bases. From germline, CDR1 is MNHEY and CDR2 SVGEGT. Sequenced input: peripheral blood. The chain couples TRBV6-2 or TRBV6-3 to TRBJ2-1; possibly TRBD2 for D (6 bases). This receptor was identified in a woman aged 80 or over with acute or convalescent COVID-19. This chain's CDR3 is CASSYYLTGVSYNEQFF. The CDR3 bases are TGTGCCAGCAGTTACTACCTAACGGGAGTCTCCTACAATGAGCAGTTCTTC.